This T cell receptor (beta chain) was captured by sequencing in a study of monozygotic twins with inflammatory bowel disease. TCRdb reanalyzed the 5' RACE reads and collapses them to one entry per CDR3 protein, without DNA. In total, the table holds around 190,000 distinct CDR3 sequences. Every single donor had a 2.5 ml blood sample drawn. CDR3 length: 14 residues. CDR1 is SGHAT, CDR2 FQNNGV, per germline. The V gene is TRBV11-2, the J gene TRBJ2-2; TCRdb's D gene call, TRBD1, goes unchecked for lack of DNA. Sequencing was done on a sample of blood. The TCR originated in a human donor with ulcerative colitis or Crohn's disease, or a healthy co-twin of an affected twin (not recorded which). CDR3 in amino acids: CASSPGGGPGELFF.